The T cell receptor (beta chain) under discussion was sequenced for a study of glioma-infiltrating T cells. The length of the CDR3 is 14 residues. The germline V and J ends were trimmed by 2 bases and 5 bases, with 13 bases remaining between them. The germline gives CDR1 LGHDT, CDR2 YNNKEL (reference sequence). In its sample, this clonotype was seen a few times. The antigen is not known. The iRepertoire nested amplicon-rescue multiplex PCR amplified TCR alpha and beta CDR3s from RNA. Input was roughly 85-450 ng of tissue mRNA or PBMC total RNA. TCRdb ran MiXCR on the multiplex PCR reads and lists one entry per CDR3 protein. This sample yields 150,000 to 200,000 distinct CDR3 sequences, of which around 40% are seen a single time; around 5.2% belongs to the top ten. Points from the study as a whole: Gliomas, especially low-grade, showed above-expected tissue-blood divergence; non-neoplastic patients showed below. Only very few CDR3 sequences appeared in both tissue and blood.

What was sequenced was glioma tissue, nonneoplastic brain tissue, or PBMCs (not recorded which). This receptor was identified in a human donor with low-grade glioma or glioblastoma, undergoing nonglioma brain surgery, or in good health (not recorded which). The chain combines TRBV3-1 with TRBJ2-7; perhaps D is TRBD1 or TRBD2 (5 bases each). DNA of the CDR3: TGTGCCAGCAGCCAACCACCGGGGCAAGACGAGCAGTACTTC. This translates into CASSQPPGQDEQYF.